A single sample is the source of the 2 T cell receptor beta chains below, sequenced in a study of multiple sclerosis patients with progressive multifocal leukoencephalopathy. The assay was immunoSEQ multiplex PCR, and TCRdb's table has in-frame clones only and misses some. The sample contains roughly 30,000 clones, 88% of which appear only once. As to time point: before natalizumab initiation. The sequencing sample was made of PBMCs. The receptors were gathered from a human donor with multiple sclerosis.

This clone was detected only once. The V and J genes are TRBV6-1 and TRBJ1-5; D is possibly TRBD1 (5 bases). There are 18 residues in the CDR3. Trimming took off 4 bases at V and 0 bases at J, with 19 bases between the two ends. The V gene's germline CDR1 is MNHNS and CDR2 SASEGT. The CDR3 reads CASSVGDRALYSNQPQHF. The DNA of the CDR3 is TGTGCCAGCAGTGTTGGAGACAGAGCCCTATATAGCAATCAGCCCCAGCATTTT.

The V and J genes are TRBV6-5 and TRBJ1-1, with 10 bases matching TRBD1. V lost 5 bases, J lost 11 bases, and 2 bases stayed unmatched. There are 11 residues in the CDR3. Per the germline V gene, CDR1 is MNHEY and CDR2 is SVGAGI. The chain's CDR3 is CASSPTGGAFF. CDR3 nucleotide sequence: TGTGCCAGCAGTCCGACAGGGGGCGCTTTCTTT.